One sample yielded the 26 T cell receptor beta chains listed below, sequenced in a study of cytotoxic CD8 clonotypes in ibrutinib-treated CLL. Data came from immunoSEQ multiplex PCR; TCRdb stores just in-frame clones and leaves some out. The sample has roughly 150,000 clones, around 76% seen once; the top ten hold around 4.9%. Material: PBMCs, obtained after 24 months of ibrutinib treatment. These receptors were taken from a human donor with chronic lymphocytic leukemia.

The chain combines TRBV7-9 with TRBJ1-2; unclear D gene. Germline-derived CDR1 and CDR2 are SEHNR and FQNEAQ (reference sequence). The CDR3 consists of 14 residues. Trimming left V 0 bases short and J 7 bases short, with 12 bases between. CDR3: CASSLAGGGSGYTF. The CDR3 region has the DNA TGTGCCAGCAGCTTAGCTGGCGGAGGGAGTGGCTACACCTTC.

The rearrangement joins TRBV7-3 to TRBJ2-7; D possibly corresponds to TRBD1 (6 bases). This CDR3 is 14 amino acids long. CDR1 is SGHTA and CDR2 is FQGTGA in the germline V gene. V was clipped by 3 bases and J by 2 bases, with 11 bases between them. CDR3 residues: CASSLATGTYEQYF. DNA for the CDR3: TGTGCCAGCAGCTTGGCGACAGGTACCTACGAGCAGTACTTC.

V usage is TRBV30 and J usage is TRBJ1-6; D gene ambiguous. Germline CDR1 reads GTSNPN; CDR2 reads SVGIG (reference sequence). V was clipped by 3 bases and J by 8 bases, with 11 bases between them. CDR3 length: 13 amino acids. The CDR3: CAWRSAAHSPLHF. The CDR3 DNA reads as TGTGCCTGGAGGTCGGCCGCCCATTCACCCCTCCACTTT.

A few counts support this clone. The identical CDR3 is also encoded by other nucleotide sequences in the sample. CDR3 in amino acids: CASSFGGAGSYEQYF. The CDR3 coding sequence is TGTGCCAGCAGCTTTGGGGGGGCCGGGTCCTACGAGCAGTACTTC. This chain links TRBV7-8 with TRBJ2-7; D possibly corresponds to TRBD2 (7 bases). This CDR3 spans 15 amino acids. V dropped 3 bases and J dropped 1 base, with 13 bases sitting between them. Germline-derived CDR1 and CDR2 are SGHVS and FQNEAQ. Based on the CDR3 plus reference TRBV7-8 and TRBJ2-7, the full variable domain is GAGVSQSPRYKVAKRGQDVALRCDPISGHVSLFWYQQALGQGPEFLTYFQNEAQLDKSGLPSDRFFAERPEGSVSTLKIQRTQQEDSAVYLCASSFGGAGSYEQYFGPGTRLTVT.

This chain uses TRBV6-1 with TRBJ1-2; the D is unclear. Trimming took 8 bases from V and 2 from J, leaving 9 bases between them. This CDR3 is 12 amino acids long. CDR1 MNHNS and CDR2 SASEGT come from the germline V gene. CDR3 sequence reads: CASRGQNYGYTF. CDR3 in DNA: TGTGCCAGCCGTGGGCAAAACTATGGCTACACCTTC.

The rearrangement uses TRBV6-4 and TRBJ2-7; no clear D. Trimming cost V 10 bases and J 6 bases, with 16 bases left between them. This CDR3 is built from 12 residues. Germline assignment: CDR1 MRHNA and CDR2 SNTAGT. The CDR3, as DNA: TGTGCCAATACATCGGACCCCGCCGAGCAGTACTTC. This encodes CANTSDPAEQYF.

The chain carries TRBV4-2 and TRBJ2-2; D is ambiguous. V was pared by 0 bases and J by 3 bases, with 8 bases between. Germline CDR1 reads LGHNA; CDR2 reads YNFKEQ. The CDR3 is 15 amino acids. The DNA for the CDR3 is TGTGCCAGCAGCCAAGAGCCTGGGGACACCGGGGAGCTGTTTTTT. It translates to CASSQEPGDTGELFF.

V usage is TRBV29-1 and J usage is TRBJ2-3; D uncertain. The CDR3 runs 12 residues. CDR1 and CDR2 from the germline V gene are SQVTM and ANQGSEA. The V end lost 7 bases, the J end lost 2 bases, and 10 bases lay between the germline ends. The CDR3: CSGAPTTDTQYF. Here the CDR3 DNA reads TGCAGCGGGGCCCCCACCACAGATACGCAGTATTTT.

The CDR3 region has the DNA TGTGCCAGCTCACGGGGGTCCTCTGGGGCCAACGTCCTGACTTTC. This encodes CASSRGSSGANVLTF. The rearrangement links TRBV18 to TRBJ2-6; D is perhaps TRBD1 or TRBD2 (5 bases each). Germline CDR1 is KGHSH and CDR2 is LQKENI. V lost 4 bases and J lost 0, with 7 bases in between. This CDR3 is built from 15 residues.

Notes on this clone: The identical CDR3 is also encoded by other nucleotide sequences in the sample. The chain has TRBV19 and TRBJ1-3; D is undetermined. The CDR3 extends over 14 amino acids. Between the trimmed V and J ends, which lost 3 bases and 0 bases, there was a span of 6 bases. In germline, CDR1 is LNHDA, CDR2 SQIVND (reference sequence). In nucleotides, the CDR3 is TGTGCCAGTAGTATCGGGCACTCTGGAAACACCATATATTTT. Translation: CASSIGHSGNTIYF. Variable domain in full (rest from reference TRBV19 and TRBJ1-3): DGGITQSPKYLFRKEGQNVTLSCEQNLNHDAMYWYRQDPGQGLRLIYYSQIVNDFQKGDIAEGYSVSREKKESFPLTVTSAQKNPTAFYLCASSIGHSGNTIYFGEGSWLTVV.

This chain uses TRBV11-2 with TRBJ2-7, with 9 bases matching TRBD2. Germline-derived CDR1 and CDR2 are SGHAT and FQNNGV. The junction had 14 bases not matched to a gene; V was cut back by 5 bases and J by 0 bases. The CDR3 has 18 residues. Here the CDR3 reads CASSPWGASGARSYEQYF. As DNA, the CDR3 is TGTGCCAGCAGCCCCTGGGGGGCTAGCGGGGCTCGCTCCTACGAGCAGTACTTC.

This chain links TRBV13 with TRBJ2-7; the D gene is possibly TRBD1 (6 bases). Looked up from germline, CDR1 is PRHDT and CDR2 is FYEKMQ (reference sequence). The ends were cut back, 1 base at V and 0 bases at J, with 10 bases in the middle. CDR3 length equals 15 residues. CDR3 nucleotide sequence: TGTGCCAGCAGCTTAGCGTGGGACATCTCCTACGAGCAGTACTTC. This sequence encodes CASSLAWDISYEQYF.

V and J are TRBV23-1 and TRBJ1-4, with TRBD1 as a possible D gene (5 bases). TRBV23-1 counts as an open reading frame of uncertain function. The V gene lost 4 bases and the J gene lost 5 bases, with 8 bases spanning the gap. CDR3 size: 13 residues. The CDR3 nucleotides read TGCGCCAGCAGTCGCCGGGGGAATGAAAAACTGTTTTTT. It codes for CASSRRGNEKLFF.

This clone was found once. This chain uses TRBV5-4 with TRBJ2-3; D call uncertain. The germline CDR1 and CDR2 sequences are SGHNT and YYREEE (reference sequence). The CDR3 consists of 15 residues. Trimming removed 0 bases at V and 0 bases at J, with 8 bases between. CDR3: CASSLGSTSTDTQYF. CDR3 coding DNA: TGTGCCAGCAGCTTGGGGTCGACTAGCACAGATACGCAGTATTTT.

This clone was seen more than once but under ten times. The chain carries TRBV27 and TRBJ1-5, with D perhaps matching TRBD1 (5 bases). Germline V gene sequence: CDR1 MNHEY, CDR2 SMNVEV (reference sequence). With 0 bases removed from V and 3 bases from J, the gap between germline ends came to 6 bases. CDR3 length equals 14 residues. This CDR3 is CASSLSGHNQPQHF. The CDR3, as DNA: TGTGCCAGCAGTTTATCGGGGCACAATCAGCCCCAGCATTTT.

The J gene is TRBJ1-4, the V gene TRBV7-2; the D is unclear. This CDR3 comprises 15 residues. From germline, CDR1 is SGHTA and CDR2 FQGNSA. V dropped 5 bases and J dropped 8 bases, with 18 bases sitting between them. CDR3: CASSPVAALGEKLFF. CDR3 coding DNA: TGTGCCAGCAGCCCAGTGGCAGCCCTGGGGGAAAAACTGTTTTTT.

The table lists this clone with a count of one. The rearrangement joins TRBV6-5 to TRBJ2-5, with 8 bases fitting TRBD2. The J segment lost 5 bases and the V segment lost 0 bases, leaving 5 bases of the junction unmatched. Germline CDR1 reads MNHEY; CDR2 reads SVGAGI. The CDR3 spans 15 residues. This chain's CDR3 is CASSYSAGGGETQYF. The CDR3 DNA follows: TGTGCCAGCAGTTACTCTGCGGGAGGAGGGGAGACCCAGTACTTC.

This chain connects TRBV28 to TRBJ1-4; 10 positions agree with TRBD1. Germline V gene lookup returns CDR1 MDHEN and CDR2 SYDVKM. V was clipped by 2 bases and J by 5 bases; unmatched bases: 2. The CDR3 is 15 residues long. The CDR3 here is CASSLKGQGNEKLFF. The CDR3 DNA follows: TGTGCCAGCAGTTTAAAGGGACAGGGGAATGAAAAACTGTTTTTT.

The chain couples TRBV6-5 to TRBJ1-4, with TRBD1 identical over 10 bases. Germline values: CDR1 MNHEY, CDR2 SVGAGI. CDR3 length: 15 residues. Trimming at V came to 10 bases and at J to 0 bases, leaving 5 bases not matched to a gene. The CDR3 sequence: CATGTGAATNEKLFF. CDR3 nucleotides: TGTGCCACCGGGACAGGGGCGGCAACTAATGAAAAACTGTTTTTT.

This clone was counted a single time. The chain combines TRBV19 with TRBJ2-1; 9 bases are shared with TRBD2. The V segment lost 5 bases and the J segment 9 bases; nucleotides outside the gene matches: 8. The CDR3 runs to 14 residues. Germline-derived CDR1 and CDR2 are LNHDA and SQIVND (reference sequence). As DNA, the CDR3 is TGTGCCAGTAGTTATCGGCTAGCGGGGACTGAGCAGTTCTTC. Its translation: CASSYRLAGTEQFF. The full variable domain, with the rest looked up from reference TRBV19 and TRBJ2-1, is DGGITQSPKYLFRKEGQNVTLSCEQNLNHDAMYWYRQDPGQGLRLIYYSQIVNDFQKGDIAEGYSVSREKKESFPLTVTSAQKNPTAFYLCASSYRLAGTEQFFGPGTRLTVL.

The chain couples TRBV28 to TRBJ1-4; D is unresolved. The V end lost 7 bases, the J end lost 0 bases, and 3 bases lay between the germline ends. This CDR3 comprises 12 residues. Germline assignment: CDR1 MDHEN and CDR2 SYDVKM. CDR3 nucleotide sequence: TGTGCCAGCACCCCAACTAATGAAAAACTGTTTTTT. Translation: CASTPTNEKLFF.

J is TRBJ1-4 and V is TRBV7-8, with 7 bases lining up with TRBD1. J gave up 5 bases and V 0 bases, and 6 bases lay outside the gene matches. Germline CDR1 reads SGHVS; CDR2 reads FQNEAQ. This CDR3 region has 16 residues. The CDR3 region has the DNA TGTGCCAGCAGCTTAGCGCCCGGGACAGCAAATGAAAAACTGTTTTTT. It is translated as CASSLAPGTANEKLFF.

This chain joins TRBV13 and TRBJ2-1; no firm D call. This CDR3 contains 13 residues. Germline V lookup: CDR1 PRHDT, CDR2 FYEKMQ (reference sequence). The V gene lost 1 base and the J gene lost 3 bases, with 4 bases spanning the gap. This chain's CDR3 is CASSLALYNEQFF. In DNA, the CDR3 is TGTGCCAGCAGCTTAGCGCTCTACAATGAGCAGTTCTTC. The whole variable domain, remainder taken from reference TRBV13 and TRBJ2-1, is AAGVIQSPRHLIKEKRETATLKCYPIPRHDTVYWYQQGPGQDPQFLISFYEKMQSDKGSIPDRFSAQQFSDYHSELNMSSLELGDSALYFCASSLALYNEQFFGPGTRLTVL.

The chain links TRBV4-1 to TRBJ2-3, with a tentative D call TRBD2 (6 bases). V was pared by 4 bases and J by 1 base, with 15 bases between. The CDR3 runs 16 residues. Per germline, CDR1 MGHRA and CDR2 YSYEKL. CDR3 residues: CASSPGRDLGTDTQYF. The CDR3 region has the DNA TGCGCCAGCAGCCCAGGCCGGGACTTGGGCACAGATACGCAGTATTTT.

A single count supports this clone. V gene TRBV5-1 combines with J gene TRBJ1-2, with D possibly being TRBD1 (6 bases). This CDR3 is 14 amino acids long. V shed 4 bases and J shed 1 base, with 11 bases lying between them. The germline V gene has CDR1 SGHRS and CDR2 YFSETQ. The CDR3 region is CASSPRTVNYGYTF. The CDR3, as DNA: TGCGCCAGCAGCCCCCGGACAGTTAACTATGGCTACACCTTC.

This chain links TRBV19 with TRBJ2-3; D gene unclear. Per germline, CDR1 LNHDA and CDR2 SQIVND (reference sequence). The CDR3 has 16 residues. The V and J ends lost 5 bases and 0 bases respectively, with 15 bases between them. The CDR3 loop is CASSPVGYPSTDTQYF. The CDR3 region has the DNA TGTGCCAGTAGTCCAGTCGGGTACCCTAGCACAGATACGCAGTATTTT.